The TCR beta chain under discussion was sequenced for a study of cytomegalovirus exposure and HLA in healthy donors. Trimming took 5 bases from V and 0 from J; bases not matched to a gene: 5. From germline, CDR1 is SGHTA and CDR2 FQGNSA. CDR3 length equals 15 residues. PCR used 60 Vbeta primers and 13 Jbeta primers. Assay used: immunoSEQ multiplex PCR; TCRdb lists only in-frame clones, some missing. This table holds around 150,000 clones, roughly three quarters found once. Notes on this clone: The antigen is unknown.

Study results and caveats: The study put 150 or so TCR beta chains on its list as cytomegalovirus-associated. It was in a later analysis that TCR association rates were seen to vary by HLA locus, highest for DRB1 and lowest for HLA-C.

Sequencing was done on a sample of PBMCs. This clonotype was sampled from a male donor in good health and CMV-seronegative. The rearrangement joins TRBV7-2 to TRBJ2-5; 8 bases are a match to TRBD1. The CDR3 DNA follows: TGTGCCAGCAGCACCGGGACAGGATACCAAGAGACCCAGTACTTC. Its protein product is CASSTGTGYQETQYF.